This T cell receptor beta chain was captured in a study of metastatic and nonmetastatic thyroid tumors. Study-level background: Across blood and tumor or nodule tissue, repertoires from malignant and benign thyroid patients were compared with one another.

This clone was found many times. Per the germline V gene, CDR1 is SGHAT and CDR2 is FQNNGV. The CDR3 extends over 15 amino acids. V gave up 5 bases and J gave up 6 bases; unmatched junction bases: 9. TCRdb reassembled clones from the PCR reads with MiXCR. The sample yields around 30,000 clones, 13% seen once. No patient received treatment before thyroid surgery. The sequenced material came from blood. The chain couples TRBV11-2 to TRBJ1-1; 10 bases line up with TRBD1. This clonotype was sampled from a female donor with papillary thyroid cancer or a benign thyroid nodule (not recorded which). Some clones in this sample may be carry-over from other donors' samples. The CDR3 nucleotides are TGTGCCAGCAGCGCCGGGACAGGGGCTCGTGCTGAAGCTTTCTTT. This sequence encodes CASSAGTGARAEAFF. The full variable domain, in which reference TRBV11-2 and TRBJ1-1 provide the parts outside the CDR3, is EAGVAQSPRYKIIEKRQSVAFWCNPISGHATLYWYQQILGQGPKLLIQFQNNGVVDDSQLPKDRFSAERLKGVDSTLKIQPAKLEDSAVYLCASSAGTGARAEAFFGQGTRLTVV.